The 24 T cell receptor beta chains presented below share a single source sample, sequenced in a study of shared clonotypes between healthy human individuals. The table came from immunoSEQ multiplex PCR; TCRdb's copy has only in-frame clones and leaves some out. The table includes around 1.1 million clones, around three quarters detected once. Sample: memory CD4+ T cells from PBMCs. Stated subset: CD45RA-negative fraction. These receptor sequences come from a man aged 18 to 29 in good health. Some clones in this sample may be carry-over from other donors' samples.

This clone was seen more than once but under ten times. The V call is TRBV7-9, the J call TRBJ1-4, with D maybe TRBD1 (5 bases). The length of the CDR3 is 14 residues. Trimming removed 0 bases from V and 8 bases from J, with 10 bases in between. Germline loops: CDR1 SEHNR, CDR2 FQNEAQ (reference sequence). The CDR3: CASSLAGEGEKLFF. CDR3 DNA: TGTGCCAGCAGCTTAGCGGGGGAGGGGGAAAAACTGTTTTTT.

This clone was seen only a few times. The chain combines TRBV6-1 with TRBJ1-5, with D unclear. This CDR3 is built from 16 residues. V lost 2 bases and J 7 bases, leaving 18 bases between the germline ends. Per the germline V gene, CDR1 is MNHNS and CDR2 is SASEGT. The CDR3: CASSEILTPLGQPQHF. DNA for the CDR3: TGTGCCAGCAGTGAAATCCTTACCCCATTGGGACAGCCCCAGCATTTT.

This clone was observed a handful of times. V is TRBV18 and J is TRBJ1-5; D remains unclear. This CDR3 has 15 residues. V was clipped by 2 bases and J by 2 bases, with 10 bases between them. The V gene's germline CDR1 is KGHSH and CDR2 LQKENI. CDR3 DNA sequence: TGTGCCAGCTCACCAACTGCGAGCGGCAATCAGCCCCAGCATTTT. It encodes CASSPTASGNQPQHF.

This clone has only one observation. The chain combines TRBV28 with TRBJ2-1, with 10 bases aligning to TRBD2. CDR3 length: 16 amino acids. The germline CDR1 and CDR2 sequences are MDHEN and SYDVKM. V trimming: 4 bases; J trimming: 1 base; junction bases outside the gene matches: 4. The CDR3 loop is CASSSGLAVSYNEQFF. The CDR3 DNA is TGTGCCAGCAGTTCCGGACTAGCGGTGTCCTACAATGAGCAGTTCTTC.

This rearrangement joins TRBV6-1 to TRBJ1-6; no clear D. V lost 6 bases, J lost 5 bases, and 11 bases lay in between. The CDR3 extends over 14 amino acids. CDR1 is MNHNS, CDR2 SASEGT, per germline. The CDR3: CASSDMIDNSPLHF. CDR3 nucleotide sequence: TGTGCCAGCAGCGACATGATCGATAATTCACCCCTCCACTTT.

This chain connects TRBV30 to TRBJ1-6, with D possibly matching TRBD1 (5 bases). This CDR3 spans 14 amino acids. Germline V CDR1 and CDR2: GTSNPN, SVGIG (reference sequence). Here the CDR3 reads CARQTASWDSPLHF. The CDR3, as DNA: TGTGCTCGCCAGACAGCTTCTTGGGATTCACCCCTCCACTTT.

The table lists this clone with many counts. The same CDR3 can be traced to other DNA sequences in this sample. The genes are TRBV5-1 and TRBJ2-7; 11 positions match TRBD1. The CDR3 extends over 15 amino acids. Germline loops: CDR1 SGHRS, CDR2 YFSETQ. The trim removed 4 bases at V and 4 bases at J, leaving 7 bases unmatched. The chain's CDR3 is CASSPRTGGGYEQYF. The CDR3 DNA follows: TGCGCCAGCAGCCCAAGGACAGGGGGCGGATACGAGCAGTACTTC.

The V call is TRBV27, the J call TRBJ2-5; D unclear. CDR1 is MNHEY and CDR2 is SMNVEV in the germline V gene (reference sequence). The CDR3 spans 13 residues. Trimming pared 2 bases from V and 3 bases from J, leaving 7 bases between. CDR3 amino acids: CASSLSPEETQYF. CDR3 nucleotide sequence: TGTGCCAGCAGTTTAAGTCCAGAAGAGACCCAGTACTTC.

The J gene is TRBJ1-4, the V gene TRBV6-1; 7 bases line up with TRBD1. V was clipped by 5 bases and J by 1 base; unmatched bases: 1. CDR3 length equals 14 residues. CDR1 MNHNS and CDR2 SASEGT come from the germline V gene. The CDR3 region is CASSWDRTNEKLFF. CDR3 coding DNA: TGTGCCAGCAGTTGGGACAGAACTAATGAAAAACTGTTTTTT.

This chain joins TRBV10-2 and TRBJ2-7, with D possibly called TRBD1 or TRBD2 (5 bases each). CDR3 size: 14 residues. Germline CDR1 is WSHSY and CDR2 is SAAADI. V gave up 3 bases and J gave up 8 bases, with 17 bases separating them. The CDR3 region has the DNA TGCGCCAGCAGTGACACTCGGGGCTGGGTGCAGCAGTACTTC. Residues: CASSDTRGWVQQYF.

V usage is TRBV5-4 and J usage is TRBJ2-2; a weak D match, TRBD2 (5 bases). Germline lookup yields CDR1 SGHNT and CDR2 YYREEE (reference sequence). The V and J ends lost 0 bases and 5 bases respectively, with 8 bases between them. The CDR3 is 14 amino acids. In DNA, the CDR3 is TGTGCCAGCAGCTTGGGGACGGGAACCGGGGAGCTGTTTTTT. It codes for CASSLGTGTGELFF.

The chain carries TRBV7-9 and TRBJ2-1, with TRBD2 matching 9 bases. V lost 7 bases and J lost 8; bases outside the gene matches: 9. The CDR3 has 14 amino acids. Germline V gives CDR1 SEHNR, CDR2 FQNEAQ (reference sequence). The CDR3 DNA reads TGTGCCAGCAAAGCGGGACTAGCTTTCGATGAGCAGTTCTTC. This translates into CASKAGLAFDEQFF.

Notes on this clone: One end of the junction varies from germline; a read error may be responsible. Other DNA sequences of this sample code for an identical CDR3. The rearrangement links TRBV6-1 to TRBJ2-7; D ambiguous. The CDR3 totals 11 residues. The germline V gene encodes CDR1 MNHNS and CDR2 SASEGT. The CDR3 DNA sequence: TGTGCCAGCAGGGAAGGAAGAGAGCAGTACTTC. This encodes CASREGREQYF.

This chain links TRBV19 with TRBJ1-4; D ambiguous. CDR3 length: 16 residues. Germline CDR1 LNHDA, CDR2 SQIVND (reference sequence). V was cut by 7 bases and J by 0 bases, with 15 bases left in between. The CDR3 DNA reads TGTGCCAGTACCCAAACCCTTGGGGCAACTAATGAAAAACTGTTTTTT. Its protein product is CASTQTLGATNEKLFF.

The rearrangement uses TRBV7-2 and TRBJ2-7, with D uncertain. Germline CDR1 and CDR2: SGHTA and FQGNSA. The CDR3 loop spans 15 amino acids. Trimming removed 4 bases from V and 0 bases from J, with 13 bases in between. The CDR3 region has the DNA TGTGCCAGCAGCTGGGCAAGTTCCAGCTCCTACGAGCAGTACTTC. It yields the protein CASSWASSSSYEQYF.

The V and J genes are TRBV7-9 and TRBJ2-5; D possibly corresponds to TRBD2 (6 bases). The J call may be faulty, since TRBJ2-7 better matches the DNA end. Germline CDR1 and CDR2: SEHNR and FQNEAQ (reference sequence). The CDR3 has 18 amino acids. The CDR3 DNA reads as TGTGCCAGCAGCCCCCCGCTAGCGTCAAGAACCAAGACATGCGAGCAGTACTTC. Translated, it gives CASSPPLASRTKTCEQYF.

The CDR3 sequence is CASSPWTSQYEQYF. The CDR3 region has the DNA TGTGCCAGCAGTCCCTGGACTAGTCAGTACGAGCAGTACTTC. V and J are TRBV6-6 and TRBJ2-7, with 7 bases lining up with TRBD2. Germline CDR1 reads MNHNY; CDR2 reads SVGAGI (reference sequence). V trimming: 5 bases; J trimming: 4 bases; junction bases outside the gene matches: 8. The CDR3 loop spans 14 amino acids.

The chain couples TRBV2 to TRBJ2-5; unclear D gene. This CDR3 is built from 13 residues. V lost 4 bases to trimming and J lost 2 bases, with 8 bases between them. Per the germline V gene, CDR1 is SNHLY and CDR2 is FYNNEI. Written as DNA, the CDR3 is TGTGCCAGCAGTGGCCGCAGGCAAGAGACCCAGTACTTC. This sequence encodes CASSGRRQETQYF.

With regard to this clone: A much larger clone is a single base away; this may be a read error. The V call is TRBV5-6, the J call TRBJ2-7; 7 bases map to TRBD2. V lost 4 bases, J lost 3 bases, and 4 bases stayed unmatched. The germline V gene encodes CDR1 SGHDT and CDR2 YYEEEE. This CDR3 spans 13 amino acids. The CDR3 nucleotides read TGTGCCAGCAGCCCCGGGACTAACTACGAGCAGTACTTC. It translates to CASSPGTNYEQYF.

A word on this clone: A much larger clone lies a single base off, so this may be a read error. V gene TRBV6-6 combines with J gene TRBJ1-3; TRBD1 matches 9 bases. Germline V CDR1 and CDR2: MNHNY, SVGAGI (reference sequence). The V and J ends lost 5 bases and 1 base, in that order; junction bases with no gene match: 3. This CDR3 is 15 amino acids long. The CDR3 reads CASSRDRASGNTIYF. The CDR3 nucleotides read TGTGCCAGCAGTCGGGACAGGGCTTCTGGAAACACCATATATTTT.

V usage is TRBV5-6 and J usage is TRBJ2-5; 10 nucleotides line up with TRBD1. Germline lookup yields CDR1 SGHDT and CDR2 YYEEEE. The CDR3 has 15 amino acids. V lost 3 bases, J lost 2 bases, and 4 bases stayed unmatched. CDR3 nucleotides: TGTGCCAGCAGCTCGACGGACAGGGGGCAAGAGACCCAGTACTTC. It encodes CASSSTDRGQETQYF.

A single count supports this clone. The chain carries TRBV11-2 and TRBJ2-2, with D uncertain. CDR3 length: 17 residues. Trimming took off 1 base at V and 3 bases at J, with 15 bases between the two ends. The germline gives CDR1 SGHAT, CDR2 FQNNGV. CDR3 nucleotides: TGTGCCAGCAGCTTAGGTAACGGAGACGGTCACACCGGGGAGCTGTTTTTT. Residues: CASSLGNGDGHTGELFF. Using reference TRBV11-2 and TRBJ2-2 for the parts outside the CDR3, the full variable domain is EAGVAQSPRYKIIEKRQSVAFWCNPISGHATLYWYQQILGQGPKLLIQFQNNGVVDDSQLPKDRFSAERLKGVDSTLKIQPAKLEDSAVYLCASSLGNGDGHTGELFFGEGSRLTVL.

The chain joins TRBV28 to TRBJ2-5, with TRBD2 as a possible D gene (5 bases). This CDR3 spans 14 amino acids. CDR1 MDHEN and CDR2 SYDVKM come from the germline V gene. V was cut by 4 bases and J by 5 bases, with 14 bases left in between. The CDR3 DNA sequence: TGTGCCAGCAGTTCTTCTAGGGAGTTGGAGACCCAGTACTTC. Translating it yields CASSSSRELETQYF.

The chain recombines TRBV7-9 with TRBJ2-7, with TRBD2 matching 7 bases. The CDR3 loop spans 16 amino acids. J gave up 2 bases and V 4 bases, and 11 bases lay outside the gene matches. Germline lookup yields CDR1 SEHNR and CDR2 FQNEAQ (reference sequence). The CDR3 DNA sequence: TGTGCCAGCAGCTCAGTCACGCGGGAGAGGACCTACGAGCAGTACTTC. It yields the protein CASSSVTRERTYEQYF.